This TCR beta chain is drawn from a study of OX40 agonist ivuxolimab in advanced cancers. The CDR3 consists of 13 residues. Germline V gene sequence: CDR1 KGHSH, CDR2 LQKENI. Deletions cut 6 bases from V and 8 bases from J, with 11 bases between. Study-level findings and limits: Relative to CD4+ cells, CD8+ T cells on average had more expanded clones. Both blood CD4+ and CD8+ T cells showed clonal growth by week 6 at 0.1 to 3.0 mg/kg.

In the case of this clone: Its antigen is not known.

The table came from immunoSEQ multiplex PCR; TCRdb's copy has only in-frame clones and leaves some out. Here the sample spans around 100,000 clones, about 90% being singletons. The chain recombines TRBV18 with TRBJ1-6, with TRBD1 as a possible D gene (5 bases). The sequence derives from an adult with an advanced solid tumor such as melanoma, head and neck, liver or kidney cancer. This material consisted of CD4+ or CD8+ T cells sorted from blood, taken in a trial of the OX40 agonist ivuxolimab. CDR3 sequence: CASSGDRYSPLHF. The CDR3 DNA reads TGTGCCAGCTCGGGGGACCGCTATTCACCCCTCCACTTT.